What follows are 20 T cell receptor beta chains derived from one specimen sequenced in a study of T cell repertoires in cytomegalovirus infection. TCRdb analysed the reads with MiXCR anew, one entry per CDR3 protein. The sample includes under 500,000 distinct CDR3 sequences, about 39% of them seen just once. Their antigens remain unidentified. The sequencing here drew on cultured PBMCs, taken from culture after CMV antigen stimulation. The origin of the receptors is a human donor in good health (CMV status not recorded). Some clones in this sample may be carry-over from other donors' samples.

The chain carries TRBV28 and TRBJ2-7; 8 bases fit TRBD1. CDR3 length: 15 amino acids. Per germline, CDR1 MDHEN and CDR2 SYDVKM. The ends lost 7 bases at V and 0 bases at J; junction bases unmatched: 8. CDR3 in amino acids: CASILVTGGSYEQYF. In DNA form, the CDR3 reads TGTGCCAGCATTCTAGTCACAGGGGGCTCCTACGAGCAGTACTTC.

J is TRBJ1-2 and V is TRBV5-5; D not certain. Deletions cut 0 bases from V and 6 bases from J, with 6 bases between. Per the germline V gene, CDR1 is SGHKS and CDR2 is YYEKEE (reference sequence). The CDR3 sequence is 12 residues long. CDR3 amino acids: CASSLEGDGYTF. In nucleotides, the CDR3 is TGTGCCAGCAGCTTGGAAGGAGATGGCTACACCTTC.

This clonotype turned up a few times. The genes are TRBV12-3 or TRBV12-4 and TRBJ1-2; weak D call: TRBD1 (5 bases). V was trimmed by 1 base and J by 4 bases, leaving 16 bases between them. This CDR3 has 16 residues. In nucleotides, the CDR3 is TGTGCCAGCAGTTTAGACCCTCCAGGGCGGTCCTATGGCTACACCTTC. Protein product: CASSLDPPGRSYGYTF.

This clonotype was seen more than once but under ten times. The chain carries TRBV7-6 and TRBJ2-1; D remains unclear. Trimming removed 5 bases at V and 4 bases at J, with 12 bases between. Germline CDR1 reads SGHVS; CDR2 reads FNYEAQ. The CDR3 sequence is 14 residues long. The CDR3 DNA reads as TGTGCCAGCAGCCCAAGTGGGGTTTACAATGAGCAGTTCTTC. This encodes CASSPSGVYNEQFF.

The chain combines TRBV19 with TRBJ2-3; maybe TRBD2 (6 bases). Germline CDR1 LNHDA, CDR2 SQIVND (reference sequence). V lost 9 bases, J lost 3 bases, and 13 bases lay in between. CDR3 length: 13 residues. The CDR3 reads CASTSWGTDTQYF. The CDR3, as DNA: TGTGCCAGCACTAGCTGGGGAACAGATACGCAGTATTTT.

The table lists this clonotype with a few counts. The chain recombines TRBV6-2 or TRBV6-3 with TRBJ2-7; 10 nucleotides align to TRBD2. Germline CDR1 reads MNHEY; CDR2 reads SVGEGT. V dropped 6 bases and J dropped 7; count of bases not matched to a gene: 9. This CDR3 has 14 residues. The DNA of the CDR3 is TGTGCCAGCAGACGAACAGCGGGAGGGAGTGAGCAGTACTTC. Its protein is CASRRTAGGSEQYF.

This clonotype was seen a handful of times. The chain couples TRBV7-2 to TRBJ2-3; TRBD2 agrees at 9 bases. Trimming at V came to 1 base and at J to 5 bases, leaving 1 base not matched to a gene. The germline V gene encodes CDR1 SGHTA and CDR2 FQGNSA. The CDR3 consists of 14 residues. CDR3 DNA: TGTGCCAGCAGCTTAGGAGCGGGGGGAGATACGCAGTATTTT. This encodes CASSLGAGGDTQYF.

This clonotype was seen a few times. V usage is TRBV6-6 and J usage is TRBJ2-1; D possibly corresponds to TRBD1 (6 bases). The CDR3 loop spans 19 amino acids. The V gene lost 4 bases and the J gene lost 8 bases, with 30 bases spanning the gap. CDR1 and CDR2 from the germline V gene are MNHNY and SVGAGI (reference sequence). CDR3 sequence (DNA): TGTGCCAGCAGTTCCCGCCAAACTGTACCGTGGGCGGACAGTGATGAGCAGTTCTTC. Amino acids: CASSSRQTVPWADSDEQFF.

This chain uses TRBV20-1 with TRBJ2-7; D might be TRBD1 (6 bases). Deletions cut 2 bases from V and 2 bases from J, with 10 bases between. The CDR3 contains 13 residues. Germline assignment: CDR1 DFQATT and CDR2 SNEGSKA (reference sequence). The CDR3 region is CSARWDKTYEQYF. CDR3 sequence (DNA): TGCAGTGCTAGATGGGACAAGACCTACGAGCAGTACTTC.

This clonotype was found a few times. V is TRBV7-2 and J is TRBJ2-1, with 15 bases that match TRBD2. CDR1 and CDR2 (germline): SGHTA, FQGNSA. After removal of 5 bases from V and 5 bases from J, the junction contained 7 bases not matched to a gene. CDR3 length equals 17 residues. The CDR3 DNA sequence: TGTGCCAGCAGCCTACTGGGACTAGCGGGAGGAAACAATGAGCAGTTCTTC. Translation gives CASSLLGLAGGNNEQFF.

This clonotype was seen only a few times. The V and J genes are TRBV12-3 or TRBV12-4 and TRBJ1-5; a weak D match, TRBD1 (5 bases). The CDR3 has 16 residues. Trimming removed 6 bases from V and 0 bases from J, with 15 bases in between. The CDR3: CASSPKTASSNQPQHF. The CDR3 DNA reads TGTGCCAGCAGCCCAAAGACAGCTAGTAGCAATCAGCCCCAGCATTTT.

This clonotype has a handful of counts. The chain uses TRBV6-1 and TRBJ1-1; D is perhaps TRBD1 (5 bases). In germline, CDR1 is MNHNS, CDR2 SASEGT. CDR3 length: 16 amino acids. V gave up 8 bases and J gave up 0 bases, with 19 bases separating them. CDR3 in amino acids: CASAGILRLVNTEAFF. CDR3 nucleotides: TGTGCCAGCGCAGGGATTTTGAGACTTGTGAACACTGAAGCTTTCTTT.

The chain employs TRBV12-3 or TRBV12-4 and TRBJ2-7; perhaps TRBD1 as D (6 bases). V was trimmed by 3 bases and J by 4 bases, leaving 22 bases between them. This CDR3 contains 17 residues. CDR3 nucleotide sequence: TGTGCCAGCAGTTTGGGGGTGGGGGCAGGGAACGATTACGAGCAGTACTTC. Its protein product is CASSLGVGAGNDYEQYF.

The chain employs TRBV5-1 and TRBJ2-5, with 7 nucleotides matching TRBD1. The CDR3 runs to 16 residues. V lost 5 bases, J lost 0 bases, and 10 bases stayed unmatched. Looked up from germline, CDR1 is SGHRS and CDR2 is YFSETQ. As DNA, the CDR3 is TGCGCCAGCAGGTTTCAGACAGGGCAGTACCAAGAGACCCAGTACTTC. The encoded protein is CASRFQTGQYQETQYF.

This sequence joins TRBV4-1 and TRBJ1-5; D unclear. CDR3 length: 13 amino acids. The V gene lost 3 bases and the J gene lost 9 bases, with 12 bases spanning the gap. Germline-derived CDR1 and CDR2 are MGHRA and YSYEKL. The CDR3, as DNA: TGCGCCAGCAGCCAGAACATTGTGGGGCCCCAGCATTTT. This gives the protein CASSQNIVGPQHF.

This clonotype has only a few counts. The chain's CDR3 is CASSQYGTSRASYNEQFF. DNA for the CDR3: TGTGCCAGCAGCCAATACGGGACTAGTCGGGCCTCCTACAATGAGCAGTTCTTC. This chain links TRBV7-9 with TRBJ2-1; 8 positions agree with TRBD2. V lost 5 bases to trimming and J lost 0 bases; unmatched junction nucleotides: 12. The CDR3 is made up of 18 amino acids. Germline CDR1 reads SEHNR; CDR2 reads FQNEAQ (reference sequence).

The table lists this clonotype with a few counts. As DNA, the CDR3 is TGTGCCAGCAGTCCCGGACCGGGATCGTACAATGAGCAGTTCTTC. Its protein is CASSPGPGSYNEQFF. The chain has TRBV6-6 and TRBJ2-1, with D perhaps matching TRBD2 (5 bases). Germline-derived CDR1 and CDR2 are MNHNY and SVGAGI (reference sequence). V was clipped by 5 bases and J by 4 bases, with 15 bases between them. This CDR3 is 15 amino acids long.

This clonotype has just a few counts. V and J are TRBV6-2 or TRBV6-3 and TRBJ1-1, with D maybe TRBD1 (6 bases). CDR3 length: 14 residues. Germline CDR1 MNHEY, CDR2 SVGEGT. The V and J ends lost 8 bases and 3 bases respectively, with 16 bases between them. The CDR3 here is CASGDRSGYTEAFF. The CDR3 DNA reads TGTGCCAGCGGCGACAGGTCAGGGTACACTGAAGCTTTCTTT.

This clonotype was counted only a few times. This chain uses TRBV7-2 with TRBJ1-3, with 9 nucleotides matching TRBD1. The CDR3 spans 16 residues. J was trimmed by 4 bases and V by 5 bases; bases with no gene match: 9. Germline CDR1 reads SGHTA; CDR2 reads FQGNSA. CDR3 sequence: CASSGSWTGEGNTIYF. The CDR3 DNA sequence: TGTGCCAGCAGCGGCAGTTGGACAGGGGAAGGAAACACCATATATTTT.

This clonotype was seen a few times. The V call is TRBV7-8, the J call TRBJ1-1; 7 bases line up with TRBD1. CDR1 is SGHVS and CDR2 is FQNEAQ in the germline V gene. CDR3 length: 14 residues. V was clipped by 5 bases and J by 0 bases; unmatched bases: 3. The CDR3 DNA reads TGTGCCAGCAGCCAGGGGGGCCTGAACACTGAAGCTTTCTTT. Its protein product is CASSQGGLNTEAFF.